Described below is a single T cell receptor beta chain sequence and its context. The antigen is not known. These data are taken from a study of cytomegalovirus exposure and HLA in healthy donors. Study-wide points: Immune exposure information comprised only CMV serostatus. Researchers catalogued about 150 TCR beta chains as cytomegalovirus-associated. A later analysis associated 15,000 or so TCR beta sequences with HLA alleles at a 0.05 false discovery rate.

From germline, CDR1 is MGHRA and CDR2 YSYEKL. CDR3 length: 17 amino acids. J was trimmed by 4 bases and V by 6 bases; bases with no gene match: 16. PCR employed 60 Vbeta and 13 Jbeta primers. Original data processing: A follow-up analysis tallied tens of millions of unique TCR beta chains, some 9.9 million shared. The protocol was immunoSEQ multiplex PCR, while the TCRdb copy is restricted to in-frame clones and leaves out a portion. V and J calls and clone size are those listed in that table; D and trimming were worked out from the DNA. The sample consists of roughly 180,000 clones, over 70% of them appearing once.

The TCR comes from a male donor in good health and CMV-seronegative. Material for sequencing was PBMCs. The V gene is TRBV4-1, the J gene TRBJ2-3; 7 positions agree with TRBD2. The CDR3 protein is CASRLVEGTIPPDTQYF. CDR3 DNA sequence: TGCGCCAGCAGACTGGTAGAGGGGACTATTCCCCCAGATACGCAGTATTTT.